The clone carrying this T cell receptor beta chain was found a few times. Its antigen is unknown. The data were taken from a study of beta chain features in type 1 diabetes. Whole-study findings and limits: All four CD4+ subsets from Type 1 diabetes patients carried moderately but significantly shorter TCRB CDR3s. TCRB repertoires of naive, central memory and Treg cells appeared more similar among patients than among healthy donors.

V was shortened by 4 bases and J by 8 bases, with 14 bases between the two germline ends. This CDR3 is built from 13 residues. The germline V gene has CDR1 SNHLY and CDR2 FYNNEI. What was sequenced were expressed TCRB transcripts, since all of the isolated RNA had been reverse transcribed. Sequencing used immunoSEQ multiplex PCR; TCRdb keeps in-frame clones, though not all of them. The sample has some 250,000 clones, 14% seen once. The receptor comes from a man aged 25-40 years with type 1 diabetes. This sequence joins TRBV2 and TRBJ2-5; no definite D call. What was sequenced was naive CD4+ T cells from blood. The CDR3 protein is CASSVPSLETQYF. The CDR3 DNA reads TGTGCCAGCAGTGTCCCTAGTTTGGAAACCCAGTACTTC.